Below are 14 T cell receptor beta chains sequenced from a single sample in a study of shared clonotypes between healthy human individuals. In the naive CD8 group, cells lacked CD45RO and were positively selected for CCR7, so terminally differentiated effector memory CD45RA+ cells were left out. Clones were sequenced by immunoSEQ multiplex PCR, and TCRdb holds only the in-frame ones, with some missing. The sample contains approximately 2,200,000 clones, approximately 94% of which appear only once. Sequencing was carried out using naive CD8+ T cells from PBMCs. These receptors originate from a man between 18 and 35 years old in good health. Some clones in this sample may be carry-over from other donors' samples.

To note about this clone: Other DNA sequences from this sample encode an identical CDR3 as well. V usage is TRBV27 and J usage is TRBJ2-3, with 10 bases fitting TRBD1. Germline CDR1 and CDR2: MNHEY and SMNVEV (reference sequence). Germline trimming cut 4 bases from V and 2 bases from J; bases unmatched to any gene: 3. The CDR3 contains 15 residues. CDR3 DNA: TGTGCCAGCAGTTCGGGACAGGGGTTCACAGATACGCAGTATTTT. Translating gives CASSSGQGFTDTQYF.

The V and J genes are TRBV4-2 and TRBJ1-1, with D perhaps TRBD1 (5 bases). Germline V lookup: CDR1 LGHNA, CDR2 YNFKEQ. The CDR3 runs to 15 residues. The V and J ends lost 0 bases and 6 bases respectively, with 14 bases between them. CDR3 in DNA: TGTGCCAGCAGCCAAGATCCGTCGGGGGGGGCTGAAGCTTTCTTT. It specifies CASSQDPSGGAEAFF.

The V call is TRBV29-1, the J call TRBJ2-7; weak D call: TRBD1 (6 bases). V shed 6 bases and J shed 0 bases, with 12 bases lying between them. Germline V lookup: CDR1 SQVTM, CDR2 ANQGSEA. The CDR3 has 13 residues. In DNA form, the CDR3 reads TGCAGCGTCTGGGGGCGTGGCTCCTACGAGCAGTACTTC. It is translated as CSVWGRGSYEQYF.

This clone was counted only a few times. The chain recombines TRBV2 with TRBJ1-1; D perhaps matches TRBD1 (5 bases). The ends were cut back, 10 bases at V and 5 bases at J, with 11 bases in the middle. CDR1 and CDR2 from the germline V gene are SNHLY and FYNNEI. The CDR3 sequence is 11 residues long. Here the CDR3 reads CAIGTTTEAFF. CDR3 DNA: TGTGCCATCGGGACGACGACTGAAGCTTTCTTT.

The chain joins TRBV10-3 to TRBJ1-3; D gene unclear. Germline CDR1 reads ENHRY; CDR2 reads SYGVKD. This CDR3 has 15 amino acids. V was trimmed by 7 bases and J by 0 bases, leaving 13 bases between them. CDR3: CAITSDEVSGNTIYF. The CDR3 DNA is TGTGCCATCACTAGCGACGAGGTCTCTGGAAACACCATATATTTT.

V gene TRBV6-5 combines with J gene TRBJ1-2, with D uncertain. V lost 7 bases and J 2 bases, leaving 14 bases between the germline ends. The CDR3 runs to 14 residues. Germline CDR1 is MNHEY and CDR2 is SVGAGI. This chain's CDR3 is CASTPSSLNYGYTF. In nucleotides, the CDR3 is TGTGCCAGCACCCCCTCATCCTTGAACTATGGCTACACCTTC.

V is TRBV7-9 and J is TRBJ2-1; 7 bases line up with TRBD1. Germline trimming cut 5 bases from V and 7 bases from J; bases unmatched to any gene: 11. This CDR3 has 15 amino acids. The germline V gene encodes CDR1 SEHNR and CDR2 FQNEAQ (reference sequence). CDR3 protein: CASSPTGSQGNEQFF. The CDR3 region has the DNA TGTGCCAGCAGCCCGACAGGGTCGCAAGGGAATGAGCAGTTCTTC.

The chain links TRBV4-3 to TRBJ1-2; D gene uncertain. The CDR3 spans 15 residues. From germline, CDR1 is LGHNA and CDR2 YSLEER. Trimming removed 0 bases from V and 7 bases from J, with 15 bases in between. The DNA of the CDR3 is TGCGCCAGCAGCCAAGAGTCCGGGAGCGTGGTTGGCTACACCTTC. It encodes CASSQESGSVVGYTF.

The chain links TRBV27 to TRBJ1-2; D remains ambiguous. From germline, CDR1 is MNHEY and CDR2 SMNVEV (reference sequence). This CDR3 has 15 amino acids. Between the trimmed V and J ends, which lost 3 bases and 2 bases, there was a span of 13 bases. The CDR3 DNA reads as TGTGCCAGCAGTTTCGCGCAGGACCTAAACTATGGCTACACCTTC. Amino acid sequence: CASSFAQDLNYGYTF.

The chain combines TRBV6-6 with TRBJ2-2; TRBD1 is a possible D gene (6 bases). Germline CDR1 and CDR2: MNHNY and SVGAGI (reference sequence). V was shortened by 5 bases and J by 4 bases, with 14 bases between the two germline ends. The CDR3 loop spans 15 amino acids. CDR3 nucleotides: TGTGCCAGCAGTACCCGACAGGCGGCCACCGGGGAGCTGTTTTTT. This gives the protein CASSTRQAATGELFF.

The chain combines TRBV4-3 with TRBJ2-7; D is tentatively TRBD1 or TRBD2 (5 bases each). V lost 4 bases and J 2 bases, leaving 18 bases between the germline ends. Germline V gene sequence: CDR1 LGHNA, CDR2 YSLEER. The CDR3 is 16 amino acids. The CDR3, as DNA: TGCGCCAGCAGCCCGATGTCGGGGACGCCGGCCTACGAGCAGTACTTC. This gives the protein CASSPMSGTPAYEQYF.

This clone has only one observation. The CDR3: CASSPLGTDAEAFF. CDR3 coding DNA: TGTGCCAGCAGTCCACTGGGAACAGACGCTGAAGCTTTCTTT. The chain uses TRBV7-2 and TRBJ1-1; D gene uncertain. Trimming left V 6 bases short and J 6 bases short, with 17 bases between. The germline V gene encodes CDR1 SGHTA and CDR2 FQGNSA. The CDR3 contains 14 residues.

V gene TRBV27 combines with J gene TRBJ2-7, with D perhaps matching TRBD1 or TRBD2 (5 bases each). The V gene lost 4 bases and the J gene lost 3 bases, with 16 bases spanning the gap. CDR3 size: 15 residues. Germline-derived CDR1 and CDR2 are MNHEY and SMNVEV (reference sequence). CDR3 nucleotides: TGTGCCAGCAGTTCGTCGGGGCGCGAGGACTACGAGCAGTACTTC. It is translated as CASSSSGREDYEQYF.

The gene calls are TRBV6-5 and TRBJ1-4; no clear D. CDR3 length: 14 residues. Germline-derived CDR1 and CDR2 are MNHEY and SVGAGI. Trimming took off 6 bases at V and 4 bases at J, with 12 bases between the two ends. CDR3 protein: CASSLQTYNEKLFF. The CDR3 DNA is TGTGCCAGCAGCCTCCAGACTTATAATGAAAAACTGTTTTTT.